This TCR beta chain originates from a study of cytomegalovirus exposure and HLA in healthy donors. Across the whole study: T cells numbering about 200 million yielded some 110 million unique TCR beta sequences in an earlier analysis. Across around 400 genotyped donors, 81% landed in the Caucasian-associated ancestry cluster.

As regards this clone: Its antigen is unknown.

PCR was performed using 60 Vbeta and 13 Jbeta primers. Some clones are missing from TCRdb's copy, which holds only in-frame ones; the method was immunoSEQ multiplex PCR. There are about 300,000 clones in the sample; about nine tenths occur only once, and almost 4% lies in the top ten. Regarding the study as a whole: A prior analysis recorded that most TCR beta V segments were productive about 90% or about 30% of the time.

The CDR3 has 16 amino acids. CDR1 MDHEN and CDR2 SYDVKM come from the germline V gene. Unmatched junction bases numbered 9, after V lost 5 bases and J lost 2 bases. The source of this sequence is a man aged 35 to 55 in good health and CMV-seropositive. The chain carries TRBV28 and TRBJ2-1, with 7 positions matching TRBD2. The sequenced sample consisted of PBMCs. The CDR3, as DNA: TGTGCCAGCAGTACGCGGACTAGAATCCCCTACAATGAGCAGTTCTTC. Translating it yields CASSTRTRIPYNEQFF. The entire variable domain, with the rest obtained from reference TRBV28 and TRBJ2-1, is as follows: DVKVTQSSRYLVKRTGEKVFLECVQDMDHENMFWYRQDPGLGLRLIYFSYDVKMKEKGDIPEGYSVSREKKERFSLILESASTNQTSMYLCASSTRTRIPYNEQFFGPGTRLTVL.